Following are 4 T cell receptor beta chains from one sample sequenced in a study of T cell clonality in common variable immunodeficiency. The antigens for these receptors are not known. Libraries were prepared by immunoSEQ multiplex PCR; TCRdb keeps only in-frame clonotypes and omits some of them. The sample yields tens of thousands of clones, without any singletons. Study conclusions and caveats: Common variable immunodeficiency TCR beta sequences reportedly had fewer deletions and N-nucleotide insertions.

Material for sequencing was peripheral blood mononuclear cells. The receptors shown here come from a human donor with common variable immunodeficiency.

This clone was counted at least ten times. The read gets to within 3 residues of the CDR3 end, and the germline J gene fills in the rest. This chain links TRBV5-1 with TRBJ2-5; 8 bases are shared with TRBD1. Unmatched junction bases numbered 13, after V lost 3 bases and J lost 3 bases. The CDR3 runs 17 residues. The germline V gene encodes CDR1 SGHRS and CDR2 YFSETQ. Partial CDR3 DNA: TGCGCCAGCAGCTATTACCTACCCGGGACAGGTAAAGAGACC. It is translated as CASSYYLPGTGKET. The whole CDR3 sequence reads CASSYYLPGTGKETQYF.

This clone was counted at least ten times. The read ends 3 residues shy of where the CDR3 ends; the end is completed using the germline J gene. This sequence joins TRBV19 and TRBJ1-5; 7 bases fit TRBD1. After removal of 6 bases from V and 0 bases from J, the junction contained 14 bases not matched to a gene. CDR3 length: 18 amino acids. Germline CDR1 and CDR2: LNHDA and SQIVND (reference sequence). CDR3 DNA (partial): TGTGCCAGTAGGCCTCAGGGAGGGGGCGGATATAGCAATCAGCCC. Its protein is CASRPQGGGGYSNQP. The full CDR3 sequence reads CASRPQGGGGYSNQPQHF.

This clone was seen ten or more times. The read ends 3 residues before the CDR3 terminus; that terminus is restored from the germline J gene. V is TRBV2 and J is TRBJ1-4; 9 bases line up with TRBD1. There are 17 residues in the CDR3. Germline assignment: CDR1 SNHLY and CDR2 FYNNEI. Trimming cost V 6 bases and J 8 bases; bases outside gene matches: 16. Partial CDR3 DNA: TGTGCCAGCAGCGGCACCGCCCCCGGGACAGGGTTCGAAAAA. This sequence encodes CASSGTAPGTGFEK. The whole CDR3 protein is CASSGTAPGTGFEKLFF.

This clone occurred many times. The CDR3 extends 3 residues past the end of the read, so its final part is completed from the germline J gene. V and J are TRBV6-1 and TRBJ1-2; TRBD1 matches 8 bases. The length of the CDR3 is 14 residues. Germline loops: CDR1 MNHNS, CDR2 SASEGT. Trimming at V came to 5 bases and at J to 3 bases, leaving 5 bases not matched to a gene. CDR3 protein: CASSKDRGDYGYTF. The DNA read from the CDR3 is TGTGCCAGCAGTAAAGACAGGGGTGACTATGGC.